This T cell receptor beta chain was sequenced for a study of identical twins. Study-wide results and limits: High-abundance cord blood beta clonotypes had fewer insertions; memory repertoires showed none. Among beta out-of-frame sequences, excess sharing between twins appeared weaker.

This clonotype showed up just a few times. Its specificity is not known. Trimming shortened V by 4 bases and J by 5 bases, and 13 bases separated the two germline ends. The CDR3 runs 14 residues. Germline loops: CDR1 SGHRS, CDR2 YFSETQ. A universal primer binding site was introduced by template switching. The final cDNA contained unique molecular identifiers. One entry per CDR3 protein, called by TCRdb with MiXCR from the 5' RACE reads. The table lists 400,000 to 500,000 distinct CDR3 sequences, 14% of them singletons. The same sample was also studied in work on yellow fever vaccine responses in identical twins.

The genes are TRBV5-1 and TRBJ1-5; weak D call: TRBD1 (5 bases). Sequencing was done on a sample of CD4+ T cells sorted from blood. This TCR came from a woman aged 18-29 years in good health. The CDR3 coding sequence is TGCGCCAGCAGCCCGGACGGGGACCATCAGCCCCAGCATTTT. Residues: CASSPDGDHQPQHF.